This is a list of T cell receptor beta chains from one sample in a study of cytomegalovirus exposure and HLA in healthy donors. The assay was immunoSEQ multiplex PCR, and TCRdb's table has in-frame clones only and misses some. The sample has over 85,000 clones, roughly nine tenths seen once. Specimen: PBMCs. The receptors originated from a woman aged 18-29 years in good health and CMV-seronegative. Both conserved end residues are part of each CDR3. The order of the fields is CDR3 DNA, CDR3 protein, clone size, J gene, V gene, D gene. D genes are given only for firm matches. Only part of the rows carry a size: once, few, many, or a class if the clone is expanded.

CDR3 DNA: TGCGCCAGCAAACTGACAGGGGGGTTTACCAATGAGCAGTTCTTC
CDR3 protein: CASKLTGGFTNEQFF
clone size: -
J gene: TRBJ2-1
V gene: TRBV5-1
D gene: TRBD1

CDR3 DNA: TGTGCCAGCAGCCGGGGGGCTGAAGCTTTCTTT
CDR3 protein: CASSRGAEAFF
clone size: -
J gene: TRBJ1-1
V gene: TRBV9
D gene: -

CDR3 DNA: TGTGCCAGCTCAGAGGGGGTATACAATGAGCAGTTCTTC
CDR3 protein: CASSEGVYNEQFF
clone size: -
J gene: TRBJ2-1
V gene: TRBV5-6
D gene: -

CDR3 DNA: TGTGCCACCAGCAAGGAACTAGCGGGGGCCACAGATACGCAGTATTTT
CDR3 protein: CATSKELAGATDTQYF
clone size: -
J gene: TRBJ2-3
V gene: TRBV15
D gene: TRBD2

CDR3 DNA: TGTGCCAGCAGCTTACAGGGAAATCAGCCCCAGCATTTT
CDR3 protein: CASSLQGNQPQHF
clone size: few
J gene: TRBJ1-5
V gene: TRBV7-9
D gene: -

CDR3 DNA: TGTGCCAGCAGCTTGAAAAGCGGCAGCCTCTACGAGCAGTACTTC
CDR3 protein: CASSLKSGSLYEQYF
clone size: once
J gene: TRBJ2-7
V gene: TRBV7-8
D gene: -

CDR3 DNA: TGTGCCAGCAGCTCCCGACTAGCGAACATTCAGTACTTC
CDR3 protein: CASSSRLANIQYF
clone size: -
J gene: TRBJ2-4
V gene: TRBV7-8
D gene: TRBD2

CDR3 DNA: TGCGCCAGCAGCTACACGAACACCGGGGAGCTGTTTTTT
CDR3 protein: CASSYTNTGELFF
clone size: few
J gene: TRBJ2-2
V gene: TRBV5-1
D gene: -

CDR3 DNA: TGCGCCAGCAGCCAAGGAATACCGGGAGGGCGGGGGGCACTGATCCAATACGAGCAGTACTTC
CDR3 protein: CASSQGIPGGRGALIQYEQYF
clone size: once
J gene: TRBJ2-7
V gene: TRBV4-3
D gene: TRBD2

CDR3 DNA: TGTGCCAGCAGCCAAGATCTTCAAGGACAGGGGGTAGAAAAACTGTTTTTT
CDR3 protein: CASSQDLQGQGVEKLFF
clone size: -
J gene: TRBJ1-4
V gene: TRBV4-2
D gene: TRBD1

CDR3 DNA: TGCGCCAGCAGCCTCACCCTCCAGGGGCGCACCTCTTCCGGCTACACCTTC
CDR3 protein: CASSLTLQGRTSSGYTF
clone size: few
J gene: TRBJ1-2
V gene: TRBV4-1
D gene: -

CDR3 DNA: TGTGCCAGCATGCCGGGACAGGGGGTTGGCGAGCAGTTCTTC
CDR3 protein: CASMPGQGVGEQFF
clone size: -
J gene: TRBJ2-1
V gene: TRBV6-5
D gene: TRBD1

CDR3 DNA: TGCGCCAGCAGCTTAAATCTCCTTTCCTACGAGCAGTACTTC
CDR3 protein: CASSLNLLSYEQYF
clone size: -
J gene: TRBJ2-7
V gene: TRBV5-1
D gene: -

CDR3 DNA: TGTGCCAGCAGCTTCATCTCTGGGGCCAACGTCCTGACTTTC
CDR3 protein: CASSFISGANVLTF
clone size: -
J gene: TRBJ2-6
V gene: TRBV7-2
D gene: -

CDR3 DNA: TGTGCCAGCAGCTTAGGGGACATGGGCTATGGCTACACCTTC
CDR3 protein: CASSLGDMGYGYTF
clone size: -
J gene: TRBJ1-2
V gene: TRBV7-2
D gene: -

CDR3 DNA: TGTGCCAGCAGCGGGAGGGACGGAGAGCCCCAGCATTTT
CDR3 protein: CASSGRDGEPQHF
clone size: -
J gene: TRBJ1-5
V gene: TRBV11-2
D gene: -

CDR3 DNA: TGTGCCAGCAGCCAAGAGTACAGAAGCTCCTACGAGCAGTACTTC
CDR3 protein: CASSQEYRSSYEQYF
clone size: once
J gene: TRBJ2-7
V gene: TRBV14
D gene: -

CDR3 DNA: TGCGCCAGCAGCTTGGAGAGACTCCCGAACACCGGGGAGCTGTTTTTT
CDR3 protein: CASSLERLPNTGELFF
clone size: -
J gene: TRBJ2-2
V gene: TRBV5-1
D gene: -

CDR3 DNA: TGTGCCAGCAGCTTAGTTGTCCAGGGTCCTTACGAGCAGTACTTC
CDR3 protein: CASSLVVQGPYEQYF
clone size: once
J gene: TRBJ2-7
V gene: TRBV7-9
D gene: -

CDR3 DNA: TGTGCCAGTAGTATAGGGTCGGCTAGCGGTGAGGAGACCCAGTACTTC
CDR3 protein: CASSIGSASGEETQYF
clone size: -
J gene: TRBJ2-5
V gene: TRBV19
D gene: TRBD2

CDR3 DNA: TGTGCCAGCAGCCCACAGGGTTTGTATTCACCCCTCCACTTT
CDR3 protein: CASSPQGLYSPLHF
clone size: -
J gene: TRBJ1-6
V gene: TRBV28
D gene: -

CDR3 DNA: TGTGCCAGCAGCTTGGGGGCCGACATCTACAATGAGCAGTTCTTC
CDR3 protein: CASSLGADIYNEQFF
clone size: -
J gene: TRBJ2-1
V gene: TRBV7-9
D gene: -

CDR3 DNA: TGTGCCAGCACCCAAGGCTGGACAGGGGTTAGCTATGGCTACACCTTC
CDR3 protein: CASTQGWTGVSYGYTF
clone size: -
J gene: TRBJ1-2
V gene: TRBV5-8
D gene: TRBD1

CDR3 DNA: TGCAGTGCTATGTTCGGGCCACGGGGTCGATTC
CDR3 protein: CSAMFGPRGRF
clone size: -
J gene: TRBJ2-7
V gene: TRBV20-1
D gene: -

CDR3 DNA: TGCGCCAGCAGCCAAATTTCGACTAGCCCGGAGACCCAGTACTTC
CDR3 protein: CASSQISTSPETQYF
clone size: -
J gene: TRBJ2-5
V gene: TRBV4-3
D gene: TRBD2

CDR3 DNA: TGTGCCAGCAGCTTGGACAGGGTTGAAGCTGGAAACACCATATATTTT
CDR3 protein: CASSLDRVEAGNTIYF
clone size: once
J gene: TRBJ1-3
V gene: TRBV7-2
D gene: TRBD1

CDR3 DNA: TGCGCCAGCTCCGGGGTCCGCACCGGGGAGCTGTTTTTT
CDR3 protein: CASSGVRTGELFF
clone size: -
J gene: TRBJ2-2
V gene: TRBV5-1
D gene: -

CDR3 DNA: TGTGCCAGCAGCCCAGGGGGCAGGCCCAATAGTGAGCAGTTCTTC
CDR3 protein: CASSPGGRPNSEQFF
clone size: -
J gene: TRBJ2-1
V gene: TRBV28
D gene: TRBD1

CDR3 DNA: TGTGCCACCTCGACTGGGAACACTGAAGCTTTCTTT
CDR3 protein: CATSTGNTEAFF
clone size: -
J gene: TRBJ1-1
V gene: TRBV6-1
D gene: -

CDR3 DNA: TGTGCCAGCAGTCTAGGGGTAGACTCCTACAATGAGCAGTTCTTC
CDR3 protein: CASSLGVDSYNEQFF
clone size: -
J gene: TRBJ2-1
V gene: TRBV27
D gene: -

CDR3 DNA: TGTGCCAGCAGCCAAGGGGCTGGAGGGGGGGCCCCCCAAGAGACCCAGTACTTC
CDR3 protein: CASSQGAGGGAPQETQYF
clone size: -
J gene: TRBJ2-5
V gene: TRBV4-2
D gene: -